The present T cell receptor (beta chain) was sequenced within a study of identical twins. The V gene lost 1 base and the J gene lost 0 bases, with 12 bases spanning the gap. Germline V gene sequence: CDR1 SGHAT, CDR2 FQNNGV. CDR3 size: 16 residues. From the 5' RACE reads, TCRdb called clonotypes with MiXCR, one entry per CDR3 protein. This table has over 550,000 distinct CDR3 sequences, around 7.5% appearing once. Only healthy Caucasians were included as donors. This clonotype was seen a handful of times. The same sample was also used in a study of yellow fever vaccine responses in identical twins.

J is TRBJ2-5 and V is TRBV11-2; D unresolved. Sequencing was done on a sample of PBMCs. This TCR came from a woman aged 18-35 years in good health. The CDR3: CASSLVSVSYQETQYF. The DNA for the CDR3 is TGTGCCAGCAGCTTAGTATCCGTCTCGTACCAAGAGACCCAGTACTTC.